Listed below are T cell receptor beta chains from one sample, sequenced in a study of blood T cell repertoires in COVID-19. Libraries were prepared by immunoSEQ multiplex PCR; TCRdb keeps only in-frame clonotypes and omits some of them. The sample holds a few hundred thousand clones, over 80% seen once. Sequencing input: PBMCs or T cells enriched from blood (not recorded which). The receptors shown here come from a woman in her 50s who had recovered from COVID-19. CDR3s include the opening cysteine and the closing phenylalanine or tryptophan. The D gene is left open where the match is weak. The size field is filled for only some rows; it gives once, few, many or a size class.

NA | TRBJ1-3 | TRBV7-9 | NA | TGTGCCAGCAGCGCGATACAGGGCTACGGAAACACCATATATTTT | CASSAIQGYGNTIYF
NA | TRBJ2-3 | TRBV5-4 | TRBD2 | TGTGCCAGCAGGACTAGCGGGACGCCCACAGATACGCAGTATTTT | CASRTSGTPTDTQYF
NA | TRBJ1-3 | TRBV30 | NA | TGTGCCTGGAGGGGTGGGCAGGTCTACAGCTCTGGAAACACCATATATTTT | CAWRGGQVYSSGNTIYF
NA | TRBJ1-1 | TRBV7-9 | TRBD1 | TGTGCCAGCAGCACGCAGGGGGTGCTGAACACTGAAGCTTTCTTT | CASSTQGVLNTEAFF
NA | TRBJ2-5 | TRBV7-2 | NA | TGTGCCAGCAGCTTAACTAGGCAAGAGACCCAGTACTTC | CASSLTRQETQYF
NA | TRBJ2-1 | TRBV5-1 | TRBD2 | TGCGCCAGCAGCTTGGAACTCGGGAGGGGGAATGAGCAGTTCTTC | CASSLELGRGNEQFF
NA | TRBJ2-5 | TRBV5-4 | TRBD2 | TGTGCCAGCAGCTTGGGTAGCGGGGGAAAAGAGACCCAGTACTTC | CASSLGSGGKETQYF
NA | TRBJ2-2 | TRBV10-3 | TRBD2 | TGTGCCATCAGCTCCGGGACTAGCTGGACCGGGGAGCTGTTTTTT | CAISSGTSWTGELFF
NA | TRBJ1-1 | TRBV18 | TRBD1 | TGTGCCAGCTCACCGGGACAGCTGAACACTGAAGCTTTCTTT | CASSPGQLNTEAFF
NA | TRBJ2-2 | TRBV19 | TRBD2 | TGTGCCAGTAGTACGCCCCTGAGCGGGAGCGGCACCGGGGAGCTGTTTTTT | CASSTPLSGSGTGELFF
few | TRBJ2-7 | TRBV30 | TRBD2 | TGTGCCTGGAGACTGCGTCACGGGAGGAACACCTACGAGCAGTACTTC | CAWRLRHGRNTYEQYF
NA | TRBJ1-1 | TRBV29-1 | NA | TGCAGCGCGTCGCGGGCCATGAACACTGAAGCTTTCTTT | CSASRAMNTEAFF
NA | TRBJ2-5 | TRBV5-5 | NA | TGTGCCAGCAGCGCATTAGCGAACATAGAGACCCAGTACTTC | CASSALANIETQYF
NA | TRBJ1-4 | TRBV5-1 | NA | TGCGCCAGCAGCTTGGCGGGAGTTAATGAAAAACTGTTTTTT | CASSLAGVNEKLFF
NA | TRBJ1-4 | TRBV5-5 | NA | TGTGCCAGCAGACCCGGGGGTGAGGGGTTTTCGACTAATGAAAAACTGTTTTTT | CASRPGGEGFSTNEKLFF
once | TRBJ2-1 | TRBV9 | TRBD1 | TGTGCCAGCAGCGCCCGACAGGGGGATTACAATGAGCAGTTCTTC | CASSARQGDYNEQFF
NA | TRBJ2-5 | TRBV21-1 | NA | TGTGCCAGCAGCAAAGGACTAGCGGGACAAGAGACCCAGTACTTC | CASSKGLAGQETQYF
NA | TRBJ2-7 | TRBV4-1 | TRBD2 | TGCGCCAGCAGCCAAGTGTGGTTAACTAGCGGGGGGACGTACGAGCAGTACTTC | CASSQVWLTSGGTYEQYF
NA | TRBJ1-1 | TRBV19 | NA | TGTGCCAGTAGTATAGAGCGGGGGGTTCTGAACACTGAAGCTTTCTTT | CASSIERGVLNTEAFF
NA | TRBJ1-6 | TRBV18 | NA | TGTGCCAGCTCACCTTCGCCGGGGAACTCCTATAATTCACCCCTCCACTTT | CASSPSPGNSYNSPLHF
NA | TRBJ2-1 | TRBV11-1 | NA | TGTGCCAGCAGCCAGACATGGGGGAGGTCCTACAATGAGCAGTTCTTC | CASSQTWGRSYNEQFF
NA | TRBJ2-7 | TRBV12-3/TRBV12-4 | NA | TGTGCCAGCAGGGCGGACTACTACGAGCAGTACTTC | CASRADYYEQYF
once | TRBJ2-6 | TRBV13 | NA | TGTGCCAGCAGCTTAGAAGGGGTCGCCTTTACAGGGGCCAACGTCCTGACTTTC | CASSLEGVAFTGANVLTF
NA | TRBJ1-2 | TRBV9 | TRBD1 | TGTGCCAGCACCCCGGGACAGGGACCAGCTAACTATGGCTACACCTTC | CASTPGQGPANYGYTF
NA | TRBJ1-2 | TRBV2 | TRBD1 | TGTGCCAGCAGTGCCACTGGACAGGGGAATGGCTACACCTTC | CASSATGQGNGYTF
NA | TRBJ1-2 | TRBV7-2 | NA | TGTGCCAGCAGCTTACGCTGGGGGGAAGGCTATGGCTACACCTTC | CASSLRWGEGYGYTF
NA | TRBJ2-3 | TRBV9 | NA | TGTGCCAGCAGCCCCCCCCGGGCGGGGCTCACAGATACGCAGTATTTT | CASSPPRAGLTDTQYF
NA | TRBJ2-7 | TRBV7-2 | TRBD2 | TGTGCCAGCAGCGTCCTACCGGGACTAGATATGGGCGAGCAGTACTTC | CASSVLPGLDMGEQYF